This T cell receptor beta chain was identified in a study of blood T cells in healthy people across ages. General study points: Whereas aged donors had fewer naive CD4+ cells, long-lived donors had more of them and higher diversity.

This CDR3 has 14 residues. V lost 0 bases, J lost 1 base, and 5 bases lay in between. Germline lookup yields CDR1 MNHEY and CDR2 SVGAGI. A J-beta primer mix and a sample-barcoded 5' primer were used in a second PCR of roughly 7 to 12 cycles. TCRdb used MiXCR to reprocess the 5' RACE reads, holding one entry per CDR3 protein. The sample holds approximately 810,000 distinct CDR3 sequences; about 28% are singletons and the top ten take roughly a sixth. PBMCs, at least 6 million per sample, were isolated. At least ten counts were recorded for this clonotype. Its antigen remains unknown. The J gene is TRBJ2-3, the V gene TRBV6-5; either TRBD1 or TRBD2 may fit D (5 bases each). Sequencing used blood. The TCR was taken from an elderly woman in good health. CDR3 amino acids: CASSYSGGTDTQYF. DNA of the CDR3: TGTGCCAGCAGTTACTCGGGGGGCACAGATACGCAGTATTTT.